Detailed here is one T cell receptor (beta chain). Its target is unknown. J gave up 2 bases and V 4 bases, and 2 bases lay outside the gene matches. Per germline, CDR1 SGHRS and CDR2 YFSETQ. This CDR3 region has 13 residues. This entry belongs to a study of graft-versus-host responses after intestinal transplantation. Study-wide results and caveats: Those patients showing graft-donor T cell macrochimerism displayed high graft-versus-host to host-versus-graft clonal ratios in allografts.

TCRdb's copy holds only in-frame clones and misses some; the assay was immunoSEQ multiplex PCR. The table records 130,000 or so clones, around 94% of them present only once. The sample consisted of unstimulated CD4+ T cells sorted from spleen or lymph node cells, taken before intestinal transplant. The chain joins TRBV5-1 to TRBJ1-2; 7 bases line up with TRBD1. This TCR was recovered from a human donor who received an intestinal transplant. For the CDR3, the DNA is TGCGCCAGCAGCATGACAGGGAACTATGGCTACACCTTC. Translating gives CASSMTGNYGYTF.